Listed below are T cell receptor beta chains from one sample, sequenced in a study of GPR56 and killer-like receptors on CD4 memory cells. TCRdb re-called the reads, yielding one record per CDR3 amino acid sequence without DNA. The repertoire shows roughly 2,000 distinct CDR3 sequences; the top ten hold over 4%. Specimen: memory CD4+ T cells from blood. Receptor source: a human donor in good health. The CDR3 runs from the conserved cysteine through the conserved F or W. Not every row has a clone size; where given, it reads once, few, many or a size class.

j_call: TRBJ1-4; clone_size: medium-sized; v_call: TRBV11-2; cdr3_aa: CASSSGTVATNEKLFF
j_call: TRBJ1-5; clone_size: medium-sized; v_call: TRBV6-5; cdr3_aa: CASRRQGGQPQHF
j_call: TRBJ2-1; clone_size: NA; v_call: TRBV3-1; cdr3_aa: CASSQWLAGYNEQFF
j_call: TRBJ1-1; clone_size: NA; v_call: TRBV20-1; cdr3_aa: CSARDGTGYAFF
j_call: TRBJ1-1; clone_size: medium-sized; v_call: TRBV12-3/TRBV12-4; cdr3_aa: CASSLRDRNTEAFF
j_call: TRBJ2-1; clone_size: medium-sized; v_call: TRBV6-2/TRBV6-3; cdr3_aa: CASSQPPRLIEQFF
j_call: TRBJ2-3; clone_size: medium-sized; v_call: TRBV29-1; cdr3_aa: CSVRLAPTDTQYF
j_call: TRBJ2-5; clone_size: medium-sized; v_call: TRBV7-2; cdr3_aa: CASSPSGGETQYF
j_call: TRBJ2-1; clone_size: medium-sized; v_call: TRBV30; cdr3_aa: CAWSRGSNYNEQFF
j_call: TRBJ1-2; clone_size: medium-sized; v_call: TRBV27; cdr3_aa: CASSSHGTPPGGGYTF
j_call: TRBJ2-5; clone_size: medium-sized; v_call: TRBV29-1; cdr3_aa: CSAAPQETQYF
j_call: TRBJ1-6; clone_size: medium-sized; v_call: TRBV6-5; cdr3_aa: CASSYDLIGSYNSPLHF
j_call: TRBJ1-2; clone_size: medium-sized; v_call: TRBV9; cdr3_aa: CASSVLDSANYGYTF
j_call: TRBJ2-1; clone_size: NA; v_call: TRBV24-1; cdr3_aa: CATSDNLPGLAGGNEQFF
j_call: TRBJ2-1; clone_size: NA; v_call: TRBV9; cdr3_aa: CASSVADRAGGSEQFF